This T cell receptor (beta chain) originates from a study of blood T cell repertoires in COVID-19. Study details: Both acute and convalescent COVID-19 samples were obtained from the United States, Italy and Spain. Sources were T cells, B-cell-depleted T cells, or PBMCs; the material itself was cDNA or gDNA.

V gave up 2 bases and J gave up 3 bases, with 16 bases separating them. The length of the CDR3 is 16 residues. Germline-derived CDR1 and CDR2 are LGHNA and YNFKEQ. The participants were between about 18 and 90 years old and came from some 23 US areas. Sequencing was performed with immunoSEQ multiplex PCR; in TCRdb, only in-frame clones are kept and a portion is missing. The sample consists of about 380,000 clones, more than 75% of them appearing once. Material for sequencing was PBMCs or T cells enriched from blood (not recorded which). The source is a woman under 40 who had recovered from COVID-19. The J gene is TRBJ1-1, the V gene TRBV4-2, with TRBD1 as a possible D gene (5 bases). CDR3 sequence reads: CASSQYPRDSDTEAFF. The CDR3 nucleotides read TGTGCCAGCAGCCAATATCCCAGGGATTCGGACACTGAAGCTTTCTTT.